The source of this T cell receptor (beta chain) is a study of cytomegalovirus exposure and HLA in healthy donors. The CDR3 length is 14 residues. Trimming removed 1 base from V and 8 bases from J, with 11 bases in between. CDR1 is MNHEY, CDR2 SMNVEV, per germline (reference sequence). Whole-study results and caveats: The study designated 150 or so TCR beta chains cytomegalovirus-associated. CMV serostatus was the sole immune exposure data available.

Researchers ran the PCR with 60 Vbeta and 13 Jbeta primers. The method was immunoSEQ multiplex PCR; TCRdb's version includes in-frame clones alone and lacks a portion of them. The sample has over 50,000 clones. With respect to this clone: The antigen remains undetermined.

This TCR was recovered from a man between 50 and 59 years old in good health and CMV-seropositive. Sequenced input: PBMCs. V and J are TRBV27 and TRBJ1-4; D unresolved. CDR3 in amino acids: CASSLWGEAEKLFF. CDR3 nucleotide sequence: TGTGCCAGCAGTTTATGGGGAGAGGCAGAAAAACTGTTTTTT. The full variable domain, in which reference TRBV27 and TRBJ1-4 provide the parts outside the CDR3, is EAQVTQNPRYLITVTGKKLTVTCSQNMNHEYMSWYRQDPGLGLRQIYYSMNVEVTDKGDVPEGYKVSRKEKRNFPLILESPSPNQTSLYFCASSLWGEAEKLFFGSGTQLSVL.